The 14 T cell receptor beta chains listed next were all sequenced from one sample in a study of OX40 agonist ivuxolimab in advanced cancers. The data were produced by immunoSEQ multiplex PCR, yet TCRdb's version contains in-frame clones alone and is incomplete. The data contain tens of thousands of clones, roughly nine tenths of them seen just once; the ten biggest clones take up 4.9%. Sequencing used CD4+ or CD8+ T cells sorted from blood, obtained in a trial of the OX40 agonist ivuxolimab. These receptors all come from an adult with an advanced solid tumor such as melanoma, head and neck, liver or kidney cancer.

V usage is TRBV7-9 and J usage is TRBJ2-7; D might be TRBD2 (5 bases). Germline values: CDR1 SEHNR, CDR2 FQNEAQ (reference sequence). CDR3 length: 14 residues. V was pared by 5 bases and J by 6 bases, with 17 bases between. Here the CDR3 reads CASSVRTSYSEQYF. In DNA form, the CDR3 reads TGTGCCAGCAGCGTCAGAACTAGTTACTCCGAGCAGTACTTC.

The chain recombines TRBV10-3 with TRBJ1-1; the D is unclear. Germline lookup yields CDR1 ENHRY and CDR2 SYGVKD. CDR3 length equals 17 residues. The V gene lost 1 base and the J gene lost 0 bases, with 15 bases spanning the gap. CDR3 sequence reads: CAISEYQVGSMNTEAFF. In DNA form, the CDR3 reads TGTGCCATCAGTGAGTATCAAGTAGGGTCAATGAACACTGAAGCTTTCTTT.

V usage is TRBV6-6 and J usage is TRBJ2-2; no clear D. The CDR3 spans 14 residues. The ends were cut back, 0 bases at V and 6 bases at J, with 8 bases in the middle. In germline, CDR1 is MNHNY, CDR2 SVGAGI (reference sequence). The CDR3 protein is CASSYSGPAGELFF. The DNA for the CDR3 is TGTGCCAGCAGTTACTCGGGCCCGGCCGGGGAGCTGTTTTTT.

This clone has a handful of counts. The CDR3 sequence is CASSYGTGTYEQYF. CDR3 bases: TGTGCCAGCAGCTACGGGACAGGCACCTACGAGCAGTACTTC. This chain links TRBV7-2 with TRBJ2-7, with 8 positions matching TRBD1. Germline loops: CDR1 SGHTA, CDR2 FQGNSA. This CDR3 comprises 14 residues. V was clipped by 4 bases and J by 2 bases; unmatched bases: 4.

J is TRBJ2-2 and V is TRBV5-8, with D possibly being TRBD1 (5 bases). There are 12 residues in the CDR3. The V end was cut by 2 bases, the J end by 13 bases, with 12 bases between. The germline V gene encodes CDR1 SGHTS and CDR2 YDEGEE. In DNA, the CDR3 is TGTGCCAGCAGCTTACCAGGGCCGGGGCTGTTTTTT. Protein sequence: CASSLPGPGLFF.

V gene TRBV15 combines with J gene TRBJ1-1, with TRBD1 as a possible D gene (6 bases). Per germline, CDR1 LNHNV and CDR2 YYDKDF (reference sequence). This CDR3 contains 16 residues. V shed 1 base and J shed 2 bases, with 14 bases lying between them. The CDR3 region has the DNA TGTGCCACCAGCAGAGTGGCGGTGGACAGAAACACTGAAGCTTTCTTT. This gives the protein CATSRVAVDRNTEAFF.

The chain has TRBV9 and TRBJ2-1, with 8 positions matching TRBD2. The CDR3 totals 17 residues. Trimming cost V 4 bases and J 2 bases; bases outside gene matches: 11. Germline loops: CDR1 SGDLS, CDR2 YYNGEE. The CDR3 loop is CASSFLFDSGAYNEQFF. For the CDR3, the DNA is TGTGCCAGCAGCTTTCTCTTCGATAGCGGGGCCTACAATGAGCAGTTCTTC.

This sequence joins TRBV18 and TRBJ2-1, with no clear D. Germline CDR1 KGHSH, CDR2 LQKENI. V lost 0 bases and J 16 bases, leaving 19 bases between the germline ends. This CDR3 contains 14 residues. CDR3 amino acids: CASSPPALTFDKFF. CDR3 DNA: TGTGCCAGCTCACCACCAGCACTTACCTTCGATAAATTCTTC.

The chain links TRBV9 to TRBJ2-2; no clear D. Germline V gives CDR1 SGDLS, CDR2 YYNGEE. The V end was cut by 3 bases, the J end by 3 bases, with 9 bases between. CDR3 length: 14 amino acids. CDR3 sequence: CASSEGLYTGELFF. For the CDR3, the DNA is TGTGCCAGCAGCGAGGGATTGTACACCGGGGAGCTGTTTTTT.

The sample holds one count of this clone. The chain recombines TRBV4-1 with TRBJ2-3; TRBD2 agrees at 14 bases. Trimming took 3 bases from V and 5 from J; bases not matched to a gene: 4. The germline CDR1 and CDR2 sequences are MGHRA and YSYEKL. CDR3 length equals 16 residues. The CDR3 spells CASSHRLAGGKDTQYF. As DNA, the CDR3 is TGCGCCAGCAGCCACAGACTAGCGGGGGGGAAAGATACGCAGTATTTT.

This chain joins TRBV11-3 and TRBJ2-1; D may be TRBD1 (6 bases). CDR1 is SGHNT and CDR2 is YENEEA in the germline V gene. The V end was cut by 3 bases, the J end by 3 bases, with 12 bases between. The CDR3 extends over 15 amino acids. CDR3 in amino acids: CASSFRDTGYNEQFF. The CDR3 region has the DNA TGTGCCAGCAGCTTTAGGGACACCGGCTACAATGAGCAGTTCTTC. Complete variable domain (other parts from reference TRBV11-3 and TRBJ2-1): EAGVVQSPRYKIIEKKQPVAFWCNPISGHNTLYWYLQNLGQGPELLIRYENEEAVDDSQLPKDRFSAERLKGVDSTLKIQPAELGDSAVYLCASSFRDTGYNEQFFGPGTRLTVL.

This clone has just one count. Written as DNA, the CDR3 is TGTGCCAGCAGCCAACAAAGTATTTGGACTGAAGCTTTCTTT. Protein: CASSQQSIWTEAFF. This rearrangement joins TRBV14 to TRBJ1-1; unclear D gene. Per germline, CDR1 SGHDN and CDR2 FVKESK. V dropped 2 bases and J dropped 5 bases, with 12 bases sitting between them. CDR3 length equals 14 residues.

The chain recombines TRBV5-1 with TRBJ1-4, with D perhaps matching TRBD1 (5 bases). V dropped 2 bases and J dropped 8 bases, with 22 bases sitting between them. Germline values: CDR1 SGHRS, CDR2 YFSETQ. The CDR3 runs to 17 residues. The CDR3 loop is CASSLVTAYATGEKLFF. CDR3 nucleotides: TGCGCCAGCAGCTTAGTGACAGCCTACGCCACGGGGGAAAAACTGTTTTTT.

The gene calls are TRBV19 and TRBJ2-7, with 8 bases matching TRBD2. Germline assignment: CDR1 LNHDA and CDR2 SQIVND (reference sequence). The junction had 5 bases not matched to a gene; V was cut back by 3 bases and J by 4 bases. The CDR3 is made up of 14 amino acids. DNA for the CDR3: TGTGCCAGTAGTATGAGGGTAGCGGGGTACGAGCAGTACTTC. It codes for CASSMRVAGYEQYF.